These 26 T cell receptor beta chains originate from one sample sequenced in a study of response to subunit inactivated influenza vaccine. TCRdb used MiXCR to reprocess the RT-PCR reads, holding one entry per CDR3 protein. The table shows 500,000 to 600,000 distinct CDR3 sequences, with less than 10% occurring only once. Source: PBMCs from blood, taken about 24 months after vaccination. The receptors were gathered from a man between 50 and 75 years old who received an inactivated influenza vaccine.

The V gene is TRBV4-3, the J gene TRBJ1-5; D remains unclear. The germline V gene has CDR1 LGHNA and CDR2 YSLEER. CDR3 length: 13 amino acids. V lost 1 base and J 5 bases, leaving 6 bases between the germline ends. The CDR3 DNA sequence: TGCGCCAGCAGCCAAGGTCCCGATCAGCCCCAGCATTTT. This sequence encodes CASSQGPDQPQHF.

A few counts support this clonotype. This chain joins TRBV6-2 or TRBV6-3 and TRBJ2-4; perhaps D is TRBD1 or TRBD2 (5 bases each). The ends were cut back, 6 bases at V and 0 bases at J, with 15 bases in the middle. CDR3 length equals 16 residues. Germline values: CDR1 MNHEY, CDR2 SVGEGT. The CDR3 loop reads CASREGRSLAKNIQYF. CDR3 coding DNA: TGTGCCAGCAGAGAGGGACGTTCCCTAGCCAAAAACATTCAGTACTTC.

The chain links TRBV28 to TRBJ2-3, with 12 bases matching TRBD2. Trimming took 5 bases from V and 3 from J; bases not matched to a gene: 6. This CDR3 has 16 residues. Per the germline V gene, CDR1 is MDHEN and CDR2 is SYDVKM. The CDR3 loop reads CASSHLGTSGTDTQYF. The CDR3 coding sequence is TGTGCCAGCAGTCATCTCGGGACTAGCGGGACAGATACGCAGTATTTT.

V usage is TRBV6-2 or TRBV6-3 and J usage is TRBJ2-7; D uncertain. CDR1 MNHEY and CDR2 SVGEGT come from the germline V gene. V was clipped by 2 bases and J by 2 bases, with 13 bases between them. The CDR3 is 15 amino acids. The CDR3 region has the DNA TGTGCCAGCAGTTACCGGCCGCTGATTGCCTACGAGCAGTACTTC. It translates to CASSYRPLIAYEQYF.

The rearrangement joins TRBV10-3 to TRBJ2-7; the match to TRBD1 covers 10 bases. Unmatched junction bases numbered 5, after V lost 10 bases and J lost 2 bases. The CDR3 spans 13 residues. Germline V gene lookup returns CDR1 ENHRY and CDR2 SYGVKD. The CDR3 sequence: CATYGTGAYEQYF. The CDR3 DNA reads TGTGCCACATATGGGACAGGGGCCTACGAGCAGTACTTC.

This clonotype was observed a few times. CDR3 bases: TGTGCCAGCAGTACCCGGAGGGGGAACACTGAAGCTTTCTTT. Encoded protein: CASSTRRGNTEAFF. This chain joins TRBV6-2 or TRBV6-3 and TRBJ1-1, with a weak D call TRBD1 (5 bases). The CDR3 totals 14 residues. The V and J ends lost 5 bases and 1 base respectively, with 11 bases between them. Germline V lookup: CDR1 MNHEY, CDR2 SVGEGT.

This rearrangement joins TRBV29-1 to TRBJ2-2; D may correspond to TRBD1 or TRBD2 (5 bases each). There are 13 residues in the CDR3. Germline values: CDR1 SQVTM, CDR2 ANQGSEA. CDR3 region: CTFRQGDTGELFF. CDR3 sequence (DNA): TGCACCTTCAGGCAGGGAGACACCGGGGAGCTGTTTTTT.

This clonotype occurred many times. The chain recombines TRBV12-3 or TRBV12-4 with TRBJ2-3, with D perhaps assigned TRBD1 or TRBD2 (6 bases each). V lost 7 bases and J 4 bases, leaving 18 bases between the germline ends. This CDR3 comprises 15 residues. CDR3 nucleotide sequence: TGTGCCAGCACCCTGGGGGGCCATCCATCAGATACGCAGTATTTT. Translating gives CASTLGGHPSDTQYF.

This clonotype has at least ten counts. V gene TRBV10-3 combines with J gene TRBJ2-2; a possible D gene is TRBD2 (6 bases). This CDR3 is built from 16 residues. Germline assignment: CDR1 ENHRY and CDR2 SYGVKD. V shed 6 bases and J shed 1 base, with 15 bases lying between them. Written as DNA, the CDR3 is TGTGCCATCAGGCCGGAGGGAAAACTGAACACCGGGGAGCTGTTTTTT. Translating it yields CAIRPEGKLNTGELFF.

The chain joins TRBV6-5 to TRBJ2-5; D is uncertain. The germline CDR1 and CDR2 sequences are MNHEY and SVGAGI. V lost 2 bases to trimming and J lost 4 bases, with 11 bases between them. The CDR3 is 14 amino acids. The CDR3 spells CASSYGLPPETQYF. DNA of the CDR3: TGTGCCAGCAGTTACGGTTTACCCCCAGAGACCCAGTACTTC.

At least ten counts were recorded for this clonotype. The rearrangement links TRBV4-2 to TRBJ2-3, with 9 positions matching TRBD2. Trimming at V came to 4 bases and at J to 4 bases, leaving 12 bases not matched to a gene. The CDR3 totals 17 residues. Germline V gene data show CDR1 as LGHNA and CDR2 as YNFKEQ. CDR3 sequence reads: CASSPLGGRAFADTQYF. The CDR3 nucleotides read TGTGCCAGCAGCCCCCTAGGCGGGAGGGCCTTCGCAGATACGCAGTATTTT.

V gene TRBV7-2 combines with J gene TRBJ2-4; TRBD2 matches at 8 bases. Germline V gene data show CDR1 as SGHTA and CDR2 as FQGNSA. The CDR3 totals 14 residues. J was trimmed by 7 bases and V by 4 bases; bases with no gene match: 6. Written as DNA, the CDR3 is TGTGCCAGCAGCTCGCGAGGCGGGGGGAACATTCAGTACTTC. Its translation is CASSSRGGGNIQYF. Supplemented by reference TRBV7-2 and TRBJ2-4, the full variable domain reads GAGVSQSPSNKVTEKGKDVELRCDPISGHTALYWYRQSLGQGLEFLIYFQGNSAPDKSGLPSDRFSAERTGGSVSTLTIQRTQQEDSAVYLCASSSRGGGNIQYFGAGTRLSVL.

This clonotype has a handful of counts. The chain joins TRBV15 to TRBJ2-7, with 12 positions matching TRBD2. The CDR3 is made up of 14 amino acids. Germline V lookup: CDR1 LNHNV, CDR2 YYDKDF (reference sequence). V was clipped by 5 bases and J by 5 bases; unmatched bases: 4. The DNA of the CDR3 is TGTGCCACCAGCCGGAGACTAGCGGGAGACGAGCAGTACTTC. This sequence encodes CATSRRLAGDEQYF.

The V and J genes are TRBV6-5 and TRBJ1-2, with TRBD1 as a possible D gene (5 bases). The germline gives CDR1 MNHEY, CDR2 SVGAGI. With 0 bases removed from V and 6 bases from J, the gap between germline ends came to 11 bases. The CDR3 length is 14 residues. CDR3 DNA: TGTGCCAGCAGTTACTCTGGCAGGGCGGATGGCTACACCTTC. This encodes CASSYSGRADGYTF.

The chain combines TRBV20-1 with TRBJ2-5; D is undetermined. Germline CDR1 and CDR2: DFQATT and SNEGSKA (reference sequence). V dropped 6 bases and J dropped 5 bases, with 13 bases sitting between them. The CDR3 has 12 residues. Here the CDR3 reads CSARTPEETQYF. The CDR3, as DNA: TGCAGTGCAAGGACCCCGGAGGAGACCCAGTACTTC.

The chain recombines TRBV10-3 with TRBJ2-7; 12 bases agree with TRBD1. CDR1 ENHRY and CDR2 SYGVKD come from the germline V gene. J was trimmed by 3 bases and V by 6 bases; bases with no gene match: 6. CDR3 size: 15 residues. The CDR3 loop is CAISLGTGGLYEQYF. CDR3 DNA sequence: TGTGCCATCAGCTTAGGGACAGGGGGCCTCTACGAGCAGTACTTC.

In this sample, this clonotype turned up a few times. V gene TRBV9 combines with J gene TRBJ2-1; no definite D call. Trimming cost V 4 bases and J 11 bases, with 16 bases left between them. From germline, CDR1 is SGDLS and CDR2 YYNGEE. This CDR3 has 13 amino acids. CDR3 loop: CASSITLELQQFF. The DNA for the CDR3 is TGTGCCAGCAGCATTACCCTAGAACTTCAGCAGTTCTTC.

This clonotype came up many times. The J gene is TRBJ1-5, the V gene TRBV21-1. TRBV21-1 is annotated as a pseudogene. This CDR3 contains 15 residues. The CDR3 here is CASSKGTHRDQPQHF. The CDR3 DNA sequence: TGTGCCAGCAGCAAAGGGACTCATCGGGATCAGCCCCAGCATTTT.

This clonotype has a count of ten or more. The V call is TRBV28, the J call TRBJ1-3; no definite D call. Trimming stripped 6 bases from V and 0 bases from J, with 9 bases between. The CDR3 runs 14 residues. The germline V gene has CDR1 MDHEN and CDR2 SYDVKM. CDR3 amino acids: CASRVGVSGNTIYF. Written as DNA, the CDR3 is TGTGCCAGCAGGGTCGGGGTCTCTGGAAACACCATATATTTT.

The chain is built from TRBV7-2 and TRBJ1-2; TRBD1 aligns across 7 bases. Germline V CDR1 and CDR2: SGHTA, FQGNSA. The CDR3 consists of 16 residues. V shed 6 bases and J 0 bases; nucleotides not matched to a gene: 10. For the CDR3, the DNA is TGTGCCAGCAGACATTCAGGGGGGACCACTAACTATGGCTACACCTTC. It codes for CASRHSGGTTNYGYTF.

This clonotype showed up just a few times. The rearrangement uses TRBV7-9 and TRBJ2-3, with D perhaps assigned TRBD1 or TRBD2 (6 bases each). This CDR3 comprises 15 residues. The V gene lost 5 bases and the J gene lost 2 bases, with 14 bases spanning the gap. Germline CDR1 SEHNR, CDR2 FQNEAQ (reference sequence). The CDR3 region is CASSTGGGYTDTQYF. CDR3 bases: TGTGCCAGCAGCACCGGGGGCGGATACACAGATACGCAGTATTTT.

The V gene is TRBV6-4, the J gene TRBJ1-2; no clear D. Looked up from germline, CDR1 is MRHNA and CDR2 is SNTAGT. V lost 2 bases and J lost 7, with 14 bases in between. The CDR3 has 14 residues. CDR3 DNA sequence: TGTGCCAGCAGTGACCCCCCCGTGGTGACTGGCTACACCTTC. This gives the protein CASSDPPVVTGYTF.

Worth noting for this clonotype: A much larger clone differs from this one at a single base, so this may be a read error. The V call is TRBV12-3 or TRBV12-4, the J call TRBJ2-4, with 10 bases fitting TRBD1. The CDR3 spans 13 residues. CDR3 bases: TGTCCCAGCAGTTTAGGGACAGGGGTCATTCAGTACTTC. This translates into CPSSLGTGVIQYF.

Ten or more counts support this clonotype. The chain employs TRBV15 and TRBJ1-3; D is perhaps TRBD1 (5 bases). CDR3 size: 16 residues. CDR1 and CDR2 (germline): LNHNV, YYDKDF (reference sequence). V was cut by 0 bases and J by 0 bases, with 9 bases left in between. This chain's CDR3 is CATSREGRYSGNTIYF. The CDR3 bases are TGTGCCACCAGCAGAGAGGGGCGGTACTCTGGAAACACCATATATTTT.

CDR3 in DNA: TGCAGTGCCCCTCACAGCTCAGCTTTCTTT. Amino acids: CSAPHSSAFF. The chain is built from TRBV20-1 and TRBJ1-1; unclear D gene. Trimming stripped 6 bases from V and 10 bases from J, with 12 bases between. The CDR3 is 10 residues long. Germline CDR1 reads DFQATT; CDR2 reads SNEGSKA (reference sequence).

CDR3 sequence (DNA): TGCAGTGCTAGAGATATCGCGGGAGCCCTCTACAATGAGCAGTTCTTC. Residues: CSARDIAGALYNEQFF. The rearrangement links TRBV20-1 to TRBJ2-1; 7 nucleotides match TRBD2. Germline trimming cut 0 bases from V and 3 bases from J; bases unmatched to any gene: 8. CDR1 and CDR2 from the germline V gene are DFQATT and SNEGSKA (reference sequence). The CDR3 runs to 16 residues.